These T cell receptor beta chains were read from a single sample in a study of blood T cell repertoires in COVID-19. Sequenced by immunoSEQ multiplex PCR; TCRdb stores in-frame clones only, minus some. This sample carries a few hundred thousand clones, about 88% of them seen once, and the ten largest clones take over 2%. Sample: PBMCs or T cells enriched from blood (not recorded which). Every receptor here comes from a woman aged 55 to 70 in a cohort exposed to, infected with or recovered from COVID-19 (not recorded which). The CDR3 runs from the conserved cysteine through the conserved F or W. A D gene is named only where the DNA matches it firmly. Size tells how often a clone was seen (once, few, many) or the class of an expanded clone, and some rows leave it out.

j_call	v_call	clone_size	d_call	cdr3_aa	cdr3_nt
TRBJ2-1	TRBV10-2	-	TRBD2	CASRYLIGTSGTSYNEQFF	TGCGCCAGCCGATACTTAATCGGGACTAGCGGAACCTCCTACAATGAGCAGTTCTTC
TRBJ2-7	TRBV7-9	-	TRBD1	CASSPRTGSYEQYF	TGTGCCAGCAGCCCCCGGACAGGCTCCTACGAGCAGTACTTC
TRBJ2-1	TRBV30	-	-	CAWTTGQGEQFF	TGTGCCTGGACAACAGGCCAGGGGGAGCAGTTCTTC
TRBJ2-3	TRBV10-1	once	TRBD2	CASSESRASGRADADTQYF	TGCGCCAGCAGTGAGTCAAGGGCTAGCGGGAGGGCCGACGCAGATACGCAGTATTTT
TRBJ2-2	TRBV19	-	TRBD2	CASSRGGTIGELFF	TGTGCCAGCTCCCGGGGGGGGACGATCGGGGAGCTGTTTTTT
TRBJ1-1	TRBV7-2	few	TRBD1	CASSNRGPNTEAFF	TGTGCCAGCAGCAACAGGGGGCCCAACACTGAAGCTTTCTTT
TRBJ2-5	TRBV18	-	TRBD2	CASSPQSGKVQETQYF	TGTGCCAGCTCACCACAGAGCGGGAAGGTCCAAGAGACCCAGTACTTC
TRBJ2-2	TRBV6-1	once	TRBD2	CASSERGLSSLGGELFF	TGTGCCAGCAGTGAGAGGGGACTATCCAGTTTGGGGGGGGAGCTGTTTTTT
TRBJ1-2	TRBV6-5	-	TRBD1	CASSNRGTSYGYTF	TGTGCCAGCAGTAACAGGGGTACCTCCTATGGCTACACCTTC
TRBJ2-1	TRBV6-4	-	TRBD1	CASSDQRTGPFNEQFF	TGTGCCAGCAGTGACCAGAGGACAGGCCCCTTCAATGAGCAGTTCTTC
TRBJ1-6	TRBV6-5	-	-	CASSPREESPLHF	TGTGCCAGCAGTCCCAGGGAAGAGTCACCCCTCCACTTT
TRBJ1-4	TRBV11-2	-	TRBD1	CASSLVRGRGEKLFF	TGTGCCAGCAGCTTAGTCAGGGGGCGAGGAGAAAAACTGTTTTTT
TRBJ2-1	TRBV6-5	-	-	CASSLSGVYNEQFF	TGTGCCAGCAGTCTGTCAGGTGTTTACAATGAGCAGTTCTTC
TRBJ2-1	TRBV6-5	once	-	CASRAPMREEQFF	TGTGCCAGCAGAGCTCCGATGAGGGAAGAGCAGTTCTTC
TRBJ2-2	TRBV9	-	TRBD1	CASSAQGASAGELFF	TGTGCCAGCAGCGCGCAGGGGGCTTCGGCCGGGGAGCTGTTTTTT
TRBJ2-7	TRBV6-1	-	-	CASSEPDRGGSYEQYF	TGTGCCAGCAGTGAACCCGACAGGGGAGGGAGCTACGAGCAGTACTTC
TRBJ1-1	TRBV4-3	-	-	CASSQAGRTTEAFF	TGCGCCAGCAGCCAAGCTGGACGGACTACTGAAGCTTTCTTT
TRBJ2-7	TRBV9	-	TRBD2	CASSPGGLANSYEQYF	TGTGCCAGCAGCCCAGGCGGACTAGCAAACTCCTACGAGCAGTACTTC
TRBJ2-2	TRBV7-9	-	-	CASSLPGRKNTGELFF	TGTGCCAGCAGCTTACCCGGGAGAAAGAACACCGGGGAGCTGTTTTTT
TRBJ1-6	TRBV5-1	-	TRBD1	CASRTGGAVNSPLHF	TGCGCCAGCAGGACAGGGGGAGCGGTGAATTCACCCCTCCACTTT
TRBJ2-1	TRBV19	-	-	CASRGRGYGDNEQFF	TGTGCCAGTAGGGGTCGAGGATACGGGGACAATGAGCAGTTCTTC
TRBJ1-6	TRBV6-5	-	TRBD1	CASSYRQGGSPLHF	TGTGCCAGCAGTTATCGACAGGGGGGGTCACCCCTCCACTTT
TRBJ2-1	TRBV2	-	-	CASRATGSSYNEQFF	TGTGCCAGCAGGGCTACAGGTTCGTCTTACAATGAGCAGTTCTTC
TRBJ2-1	TRBV10-1	-	TRBD2	CASRSGRGSGRIRYNEQFF	TGCGCCAGCAGAAGCGGGAGGGGTAGCGGGAGGATCCGCTACAATGAGCAGTTCTTC
TRBJ2-3	TRBV5-1	-	-	CASSLLGDGVDTQYF	TGCGCCAGCAGCTTGTTGGGAGACGGGGTGGATACGCAGTATTTT
TRBJ2-1	TRBV29-1	-	TRBD2	CSGRGLAGSHEQFF	TGCAGCGGGCGGGGACTAGCGGGATCTCATGAGCAGTTCTTC
TRBJ2-7	TRBV18	-	TRBD2	CASSPASGRSSYEQYF	TGTGCCAGTTCACCGGCTAGCGGGAGGAGCTCCTACGAGCAGTACTTC
TRBJ2-1	TRBV24-1	once	TRBD2	CATSGMTSENYNEQFF	TGTGCCACCAGTGGCATGACTAGCGAGAACTACAATGAGCAGTTCTTC
TRBJ1-5	TRBV28	-	TRBD1	CASSLQQGSYQPQHF	TGTGCCAGCAGTTTACAACAGGGGAGTTATCAGCCCCAGCATTTT
TRBJ2-7	TRBV29-1	-	-	CSVQGQGPYEQYF	TGCAGCGTTCAGGGCCAGGGTCCCTACGAGCAGTACTTC
TRBJ2-6	TRBV15	-	-	CATSKELYSGANVLTF	TGTGCCACCAGCAAGGAGTTATACTCTGGGGCCAACGTCCTGACTTTC
TRBJ2-1	TRBV18	-	TRBD2	CASSPAGGPLEQFF	TGTGCCAGCTCACCGGCGGGAGGGCCCCTTGAGCAGTTCTTC
TRBJ1-2	TRBV4-1	-	TRBD1	CASSRGQDGYTF	TGCGCCAGCAGCCGGGGACAGGATGGCTACACCTTC
TRBJ1-1	TRBV10-3	-	TRBD1	CAISPGQQNTEAFF	TGTGCCATCAGCCCGGGACAGCAGAACACTGAAGCTTTCTTT
TRBJ1-6	TRBV9	-	-	CASSVQGSNSPLHF	TGTGCCAGCAGCGTTCAGGGGTCGAATTCACCCCTCCACTTT
TRBJ2-5	TRBV4-1	-	TRBD1	CASSQDRGPLETQYF	TGCGCCAGCAGCCAGGACAGGGGTCCCTTAGAGACCCAGTACTTC
TRBJ1-1	TRBV7-9	-	TRBD1	CASSPDRGNTEAFF	TGTGCCAGCAGCCCGGACAGGGGGAACACTGAAGCTTTCTTT
TRBJ2-1	TRBV7-9	-	TRBD2	CASSPGLAGAAEEQFF	TGTGCCAGCAGCCCGGGACTAGCGGGAGCGGCGGAGGAGCAGTTCTTC
TRBJ2-1	TRBV7-9	-	-	CASSGPFGAGSYEQFF	TGTGCCAGCAGCGGCCCCTTTGGCGCGGGTTCCTATGAGCAGTTCTTC
TRBJ1-4	TRBV28	-	TRBD1	CASSSGAGGDEKLFF	TGTGCCAGCAGTTCCGGCGCAGGGGGCGACGAAAAACTGTTTTTT
TRBJ2-7	TRBV5-8	-	-	CASSLKAGSYEQYF	TGTGCCAGCAGCTTGAAGGCGGGTTCCTACGAGCAGTACTTC
TRBJ1-2	TRBV24-1	-	TRBD1	CATSDRRDRNYGYTF	TGTGCCACCAGTGATCGTCGGGACAGAAACTATGGCTACACCTTC
TRBJ2-1	TRBV11-2	-	-	CASSLRTWGQRNEQFF	TGTGCCAGCAGCTTAAGGACGTGGGGGCAACGGAATGAGCAGTTCTTC
TRBJ1-2	TRBV28	-	-	CASRPGESEGGYGYTF	TGTGCCAGCAGGCCCGGCGAAAGCGAAGGCGGCTATGGCTACACCTTC
TRBJ2-1	TRBV9	-	TRBD2	CASSVVASGTYNEQFF	TGTGCCAGCAGCGTAGTGGCTAGCGGAACCTACAATGAGCAGTTCTTC
TRBJ2-5	TRBV10-3	-	TRBD2	CAISESREASGAETQYF	TGTGCCATCAGTGAGTCTAGGGAAGCTAGCGGGGCAGAGACCCAGTACTTC
TRBJ2-3	TRBV27	few	TRBD1	CASSPQYRRQGSDTQYF	TGTGCCAGCAGTCCCCAATATCGCCGACAGGGTTCAGATACGCAGTATTTT
TRBJ1-2	TRBV6-5	-	TRBD1	CASRARDRYDGYTF	TGTGCCAGCAGAGCCCGGGACAGGTATGATGGCTACACCTTC
TRBJ2-7	TRBV11-2	once	TRBD1	CASSRQTGNGEQYF	TGTGCCAGCAGCCGGCAGACAGGGAACGGCGAGCAGTACTTC
TRBJ1-4	TRBV10-2	-	TRBD1	CASTQTGTNEKLFF	TGCGCCAGCACTCAGACAGGGACGAATGAAAAACTGTTTTTT
TRBJ2-7	TRBV20-1	few	TRBD2	CSASSQTSVGYEQYF	TGCAGTGCTAGTTCCCAGACTAGCGTGGGCTACGAGCAGTACTTC
TRBJ2-7	TRBV11-2	-	-	CASRRLSEYEQYF	TGTGCCAGCAGGCGACTTAGTGAGTACGAGCAGTACTTC
TRBJ1-2	TRBV28	-	-	CASSTREAGYTF	TGTGCCAGCAGTACACGGGAAGCTGGCTACACCTTC
TRBJ1-6	TRBV6-5	-	-	CASSYTTGSSPLHF	TGTGCCAGCAGTTACACTACAGGGAGTTCACCCCTCCACTTT
TRBJ2-6	TRBV6-6	-	-	CASSPQDVISGANVLTF	TGTGCCAGCAGTCCCCAGGATGTAATATCTGGGGCCAACGTCCTGACTTTC
TRBJ2-2	TRBV6-5	-	-	CASREGDYFTGELFF	TGTGCCAGCAGGGAGGGGGACTATTTTACCGGGGAGCTGTTTTTT
TRBJ2-1	TRBV6-5	-	TRBD2	CASTKGTSGILGEFF	TGTGCCAGCACCAAGGGGACTAGCGGGATCCTGGGGGAGTTCTTC